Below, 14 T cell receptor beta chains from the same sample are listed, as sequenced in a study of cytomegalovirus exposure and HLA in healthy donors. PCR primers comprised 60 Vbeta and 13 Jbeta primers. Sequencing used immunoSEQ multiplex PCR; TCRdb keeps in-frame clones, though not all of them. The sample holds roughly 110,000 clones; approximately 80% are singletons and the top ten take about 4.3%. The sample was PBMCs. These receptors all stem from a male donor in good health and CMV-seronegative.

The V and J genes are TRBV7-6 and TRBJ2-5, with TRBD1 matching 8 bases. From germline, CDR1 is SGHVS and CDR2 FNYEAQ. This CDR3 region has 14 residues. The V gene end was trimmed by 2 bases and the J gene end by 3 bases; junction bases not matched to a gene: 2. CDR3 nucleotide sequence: TGTGCCAGCAGCTTAATACAGGGGGAAGAGACCCAGTACTTC. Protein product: CASSLIQGEETQYF.

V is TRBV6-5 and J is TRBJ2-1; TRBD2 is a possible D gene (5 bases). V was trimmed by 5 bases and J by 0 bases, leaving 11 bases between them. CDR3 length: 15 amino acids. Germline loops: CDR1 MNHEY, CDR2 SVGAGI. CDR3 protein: CASSRTQSSYNEQFF. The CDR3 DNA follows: TGTGCCAGCAGTAGGACTCAGAGCTCCTACAATGAGCAGTTCTTC.

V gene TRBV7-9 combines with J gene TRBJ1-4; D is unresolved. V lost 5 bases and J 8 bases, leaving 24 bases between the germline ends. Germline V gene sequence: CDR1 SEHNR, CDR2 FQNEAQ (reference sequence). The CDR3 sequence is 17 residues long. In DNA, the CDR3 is TGTGCCAGCAGCGCTGCCCTTTTCGGGGTGGGAGGGGAAAAACTGTTTTTT. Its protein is CASSAALFGVGGEKLFF.

CDR3 in amino acids: CASSAEGGGGVTEAFF. As DNA, the CDR3 is TGTGCCAGCAGCGCGGAGGGCGGGGGCGGTGTCACTGAAGCTTTCTTT. V is TRBV9 and J is TRBJ1-1; D perhaps matches TRBD1 (6 bases). This CDR3 is built from 16 residues. V was cut by 3 bases and J by 4 bases, with 19 bases left in between. Germline CDR1 and CDR2: SGDLS and YYNGEE.

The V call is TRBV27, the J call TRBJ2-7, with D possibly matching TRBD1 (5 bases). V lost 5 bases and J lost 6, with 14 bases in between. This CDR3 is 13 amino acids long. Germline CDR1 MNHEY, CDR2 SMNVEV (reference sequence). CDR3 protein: CASSPRKGLEQYF. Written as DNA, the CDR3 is TGTGCCAGCAGTCCCCGGAAGGGGCTCGAGCAGTACTTC.

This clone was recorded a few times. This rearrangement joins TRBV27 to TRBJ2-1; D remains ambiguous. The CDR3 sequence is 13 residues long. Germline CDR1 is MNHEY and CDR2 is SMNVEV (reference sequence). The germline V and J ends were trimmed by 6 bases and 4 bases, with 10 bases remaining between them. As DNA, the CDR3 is TGTGCCAGCAGCTTGACTCTTTACAATGAGCAGTTCTTC. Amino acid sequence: CASSLTLYNEQFF.

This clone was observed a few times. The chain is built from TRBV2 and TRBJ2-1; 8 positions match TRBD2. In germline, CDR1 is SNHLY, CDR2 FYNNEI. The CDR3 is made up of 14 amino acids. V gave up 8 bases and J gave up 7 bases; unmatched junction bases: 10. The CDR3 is CASRPTSGGNEQFF. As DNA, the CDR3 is TGTGCCAGCCGTCCTACTAGCGGCGGTAATGAGCAGTTCTTC.

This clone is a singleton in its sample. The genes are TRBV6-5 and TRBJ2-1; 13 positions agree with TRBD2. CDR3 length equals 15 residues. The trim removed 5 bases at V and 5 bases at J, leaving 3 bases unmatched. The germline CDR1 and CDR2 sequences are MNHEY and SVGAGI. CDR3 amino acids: CASSLLAGGDNEQFF. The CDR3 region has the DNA TGTGCCAGCAGTCTACTAGCGGGGGGGGACAATGAGCAGTTCTTC.

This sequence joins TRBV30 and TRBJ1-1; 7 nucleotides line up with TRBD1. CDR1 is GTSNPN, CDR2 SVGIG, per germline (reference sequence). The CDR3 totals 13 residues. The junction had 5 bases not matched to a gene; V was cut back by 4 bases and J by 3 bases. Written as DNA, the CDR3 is TGTGCCTGGACAGGGGGGAAGCACACTGAAGCTTTCTTT. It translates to CAWTGGKHTEAFF.

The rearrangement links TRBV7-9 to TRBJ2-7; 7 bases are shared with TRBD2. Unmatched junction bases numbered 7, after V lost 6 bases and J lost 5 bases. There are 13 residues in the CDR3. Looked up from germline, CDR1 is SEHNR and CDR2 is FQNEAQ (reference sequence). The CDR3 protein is CASSPGLEDEQYF. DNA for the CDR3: TGTGCCAGCAGTCCTGGACTAGAAGACGAGCAGTACTTC.

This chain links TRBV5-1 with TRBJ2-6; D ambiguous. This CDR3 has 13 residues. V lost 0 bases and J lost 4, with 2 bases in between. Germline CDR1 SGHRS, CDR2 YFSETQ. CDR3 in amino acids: CASSLAGANVLTF. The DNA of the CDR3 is TGCGCCAGCAGCTTGGCAGGGGCCAACGTCCTGACTTTC.

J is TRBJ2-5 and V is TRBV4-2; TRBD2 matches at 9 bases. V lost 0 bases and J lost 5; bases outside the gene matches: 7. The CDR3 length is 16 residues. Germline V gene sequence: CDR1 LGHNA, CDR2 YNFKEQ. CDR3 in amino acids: CASSQDAAGGPETQYF. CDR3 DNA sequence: TGTGCCAGCAGCCAAGATGCCGCGGGAGGGCCGGAGACCCAGTACTTC.

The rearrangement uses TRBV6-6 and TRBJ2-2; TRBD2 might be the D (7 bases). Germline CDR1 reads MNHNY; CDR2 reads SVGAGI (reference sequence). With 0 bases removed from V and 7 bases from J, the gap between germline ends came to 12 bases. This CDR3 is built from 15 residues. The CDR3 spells CASSYSGGAGGELFF. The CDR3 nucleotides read TGTGCCAGCAGTTACTCAGGGGGGGCTGGCGGGGAGCTGTTTTTT.

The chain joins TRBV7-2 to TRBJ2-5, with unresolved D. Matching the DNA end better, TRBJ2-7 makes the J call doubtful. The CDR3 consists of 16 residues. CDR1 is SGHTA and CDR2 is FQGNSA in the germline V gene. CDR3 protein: CASSPRGGASSYEQYF. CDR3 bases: TGTGCCAGCAGCCCGCGCGGCGGTGCGAGCTCCTACGAGCAGTACTTC.